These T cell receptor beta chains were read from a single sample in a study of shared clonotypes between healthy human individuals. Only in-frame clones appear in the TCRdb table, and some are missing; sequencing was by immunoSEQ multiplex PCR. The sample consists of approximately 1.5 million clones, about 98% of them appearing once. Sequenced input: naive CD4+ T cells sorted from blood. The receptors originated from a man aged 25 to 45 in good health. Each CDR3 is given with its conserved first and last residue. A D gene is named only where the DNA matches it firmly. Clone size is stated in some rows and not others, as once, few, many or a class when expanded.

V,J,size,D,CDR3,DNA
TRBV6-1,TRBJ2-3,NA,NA,CASSDGWGVTDTQYF,TGTGCCAGCAGTGACGGCTGGGGAGTGACAGATACGCAGTATTTT
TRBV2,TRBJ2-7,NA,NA,CASSELVVGSGAPEQYF,TGTGCCAGCAGTGAATTGGTTGTAGGGAGTGGGGCCCCGGAGCAGTACTTC
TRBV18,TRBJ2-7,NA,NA,CASSPGRTSEQYF,TGTGCCAGCTCACCCGGGCGCACCTCCGAGCAGTACTTC
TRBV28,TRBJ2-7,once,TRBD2,CASKAGGVIYEQYF,TGTGCCAGCAAAGCGGGAGGGGTGATCTACGAGCAGTACTTC
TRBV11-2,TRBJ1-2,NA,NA,CASSEAYRAPNYGYTF,TGTGCCAGCAGCGAGGCGTACAGGGCACCTAACTATGGCTACACCTTC
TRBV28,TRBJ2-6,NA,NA,CASTRAISGANVLTF,TGTGCCAGCACCCGGGCCATTTCTGGGGCCAACGTCCTGACTTTC
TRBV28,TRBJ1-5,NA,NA,CASGSPGVDQPQHF,TGTGCCAGCGGCTCCCCAGGGGTCGATCAGCCCCAGCATTTT
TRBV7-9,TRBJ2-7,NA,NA,CASSWGLAKYEQYF,TGTGCCAGCAGCTGGGGCCTAGCCAAGTACGAGCAGTACTTC
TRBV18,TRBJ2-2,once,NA,CASSPRGRGANTGELFF,TGTGCCAGCTCACCTCGAGGGAGAGGCGCGAACACCGGGGAGCTGTTTTTT
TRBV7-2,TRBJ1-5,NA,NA,CASSLVTGQQPQHF,TGTGCCAGCAGCTTAGTAACGGGGCAACAGCCCCAGCATTTT
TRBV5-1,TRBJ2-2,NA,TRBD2,CASSLEAGTGELFF,TGCGCCAGCAGCTTGGAAGCGGGAACTGGGGAGCTGTTTTTT
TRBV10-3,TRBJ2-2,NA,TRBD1,CAISEQGTANTGELFF,TGTGCCATCAGTGAACAGGGGACCGCGAACACCGGGGAGCTGTTTTTT